A selection of T cell receptor beta chains follows, all from one sample in a study of shared clonotypes between healthy human individuals. Sequencing used immunoSEQ multiplex PCR; TCRdb keeps in-frame clones, though not all of them. The data show about 2.3 million clones, 92% seen once. Sequencing was carried out using naive CD4+ T cells from PBMCs. The receptors come from a man between 18 and 29 years old in good health. Some clones in this sample may be carry-over from other donors' samples. CDR3s include the opening cysteine and the closing phenylalanine or tryptophan. Each record gives: V gene, D gene, J gene, clone size, CDR3 protein, CDR3 DNA. The D gene is left open where the match is weak. Expanded clones are given a class, and other clones once, few, many or no size at all.

>TRBV4-3|TRBD1|TRBJ1-4|NA
CASSHRGGSEKLFF
TGCGCCAGCAGCCACAGGGGGGGCTCTGAAAAACTGTTTTTT
>TRBV10-3|NA|TRBJ1-1|NA
CAIKPNSRQKNTEAFF
TGTGCCATCAAGCCCAATAGTAGACAGAAGAACACTGAAGCTTTCTTT
>TRBV7-3|TRBD2|TRBJ2-1|NA
CASSLGGSLYNEQFF
TGTGCCAGCAGCCTTGGCGGGAGTCTCTACAATGAGCAGTTCTTC
>TRBV29-1|NA|TRBJ1-2|NA
CSVEPRQAYSHGYTF
TGCAGCGTTGAACCTAGACAGGCCTATTCTCATGGCTACACCTTC
>TRBV6-1|NA|TRBJ1-1|NA
CASSGGTVAGFF
TGTGCCAGCAGTGGGGGGACCGTGGCGGGTTTCTTT
>TRBV7-8|NA|TRBJ2-5|NA
CASSFIGGQETQYF
TGTGCCAGCAGCTTCATTGGGGGCCAAGAGACCCAGTACTTC
>TRBV27|NA|TRBJ1-2|NA
CASTPHPPGTYGYTF
TGTGCCAGCACCCCACACCCGCCGGGTACCTATGGCTACACCTTC
>TRBV5-4|NA|TRBJ2-3|NA
CASSLDGRLRTDTQYF
TGTGCCAGCAGCTTGGATGGCAGGTTGCGCACAGATACGCAGTATTTT
>TRBV6-4|NA|TRBJ2-2|NA
CASRPELFF
TGTGCCAGCCGACCAGAGCTGTTTTTT
>TRBV27|TRBD2|TRBJ2-1|NA
CASSLSLASGGRHNEQFF
TGTGCCAGCAGTTTATCGTTGGCTAGCGGGGGGCGACACAATGAGCAGTTCTTC
>TRBV5-1|NA|TRBJ2-5|NA
CASSFRGLETQYF
TGCGCCAGCAGCTTTCGGGGGCTAGAGACCCAGTACTTC
>TRBV25-1|TRBD1|TRBJ1-2|NA
CASSDGDRGYGYTF
TGTGCCAGCAGTGATGGCGACAGGGGCTATGGCTACACCTTC
>TRBV18|TRBD1|TRBJ2-2|NA
CASSEKAGGIAGELFF
TGTGCCAGCTCAGAAAAGGCAGGGGGCATCGCCGGGGAGCTGTTTTTT
>TRBV5-1|NA|TRBJ1-1|NA
CASSLSSALNTEAFF
TGCGCCAGCAGCTTATCCAGCGCCTTGAACACTGAAGCTTTCTTT
>TRBV2|NA|TRBJ1-1|NA
CASRSGQNFMNTEAFF
TGTGCCAGTCGGTCCGGACAGAACTTCATGAACACTGAAGCTTTCTTT
>TRBV5-6|NA|TRBJ2-1|NA
CASSSRDHGLNEQFF
TGTGCCAGCAGCTCGCGGGACCACGGATTAAATGAGCAGTTCTTC
>TRBV28|NA|TRBJ2-2|NA
CASSLLGLANTGELFF
TGTGCCAGCAGTTTACTGGGGCTAGCGAACACCGGGGAGCTGTTTTTT
>TRBV11-3|NA|TRBJ1-4|NA
CASSLGRGLPVHEKLFF
TGTGCCAGCAGCTTAGGGCGGGGTCTACCCGTTCACGAAAAACTGTTTTTT
>TRBV10-3|NA|TRBJ2-7|once
CAISEDGSYEQYF
TGTGCCATCAGTGAGGACGGGTCCTACGAGCAGTACTTC
>TRBV5-4|NA|TRBJ1-1|NA
CASSAHRTGNTEAFF
TGTGCCAGCAGCGCTCACAGGACGGGGAACACTGAAGCTTTCTTT
>TRBV6-5|NA|TRBJ2-7|NA
CASSHGVEQYF
TGTGCCAGCAGCCACGGGGTCGAGCAGTACTTC
>TRBV4-2|NA|TRBJ2-6|NA
CASSQAGYPSSGANVLTF
TGTGCCAGCAGCCAAGCGGGCTACCCAAGCTCTGGGGCCAACGTCCTGACTTTC
>TRBV7-9|NA|TRBJ2-7|NA
CASSTRDSPYEQYF
TGTGCCAGCAGCACCCGGGACTCCCCCTACGAGCAGTACTTC
>TRBV5-1|TRBD1|TRBJ2-1|NA
CASSLAGTDLLVF
TGCGCCAGCAGCTTGGCCGGGACAGACCTTTTGGTCTTC
>TRBV13|NA|TRBJ2-2|NA
CASSSRRGANTGELFF
TGTGCCAGCAGCTCCCGAAGGGGAGCGAACACCGGGGAGCTGTTTTTT
>TRBV5-4|NA|TRBJ2-7|NA
CASSLKPYEQYF
TGTGCCAGCAGCTTGAAGCCCTACGAGCAGTACTTC
>TRBV28|NA|TRBJ1-1|NA
CASSLGLNTEAFF
TGTGCCAGCAGTTTGGGGTTGAACACTGAAGCTTTCTTT
>TRBV5-1|NA|TRBJ1-1|NA
CASTWGQDREAFF
TGCGCCAGCACCTGGGGCCAGGACCGTGAAGCTTTCTTT
>TRBV7-9|NA|TRBJ2-5|once
CASSLALGETQYF
TGTGCCAGCAGCTTAGCCCTAGGGGAGACCCAGTACTTC
>TRBV27|NA|TRBJ2-7|once
CASSPGTAEQYF
TGTGCCAGCAGTCCCGGGACCGCCGAGCAGTACTTC
>TRBV7-6|NA|TRBJ1-1|NA
CASSSHQNTEAFF
TGTGCCAGCAGCTCACACCAGAACACTGAAGCTTTCTTT
>TRBV30|NA|TRBJ1-1|NA
CAWSAPGGKAFF
TGTGCCTGGAGTGCGCCCGGGGGTAAAGCTTTCTTT
>TRBV28|TRBD1|TRBJ2-3|NA
CASSLREDRGDTQYF
TGTGCCAGCAGTTTGAGGGAGGACAGGGGAGATACGCAGTATTTT
>TRBV7-2|NA|TRBJ1-5|NA
CASSPITSNQPQHF
TGTGCCAGCAGCCCCATAACTTCCAATCAGCCCCAGCATTTT
>TRBV7-9|TRBD1|TRBJ1-2|NA
CASSTDREGGGYTF
TGTGCCAGCAGCACGGACAGGGAGGGTGGCGGCTACACCTTC
>TRBV7-9|NA|TRBJ2-7|NA
CASSLVSRTRVTYEQYF
TGTGCCAGCAGCTTAGTATCACGGACGAGGGTGACCTACGAGCAGTACTTC
>TRBV27|NA|TRBJ2-1|once
CASSLSTYNEQFF
TGTGCCAGCAGTTTGTCTACCTACAATGAGCAGTTCTTC
>TRBV16|TRBD1|TRBJ1-5|NA
CASSQGQGLSQPQHF
TGTGCCAGCAGCCAAGGACAGGGGCTGAGTCAGCCCCAGCATTTT
>TRBV15|NA|TRBJ2-1|NA
CATSRDRAENEQFF
TGTGCCACCAGCAGAGATAGGGCAGAAAATGAGCAGTTCTTC
>TRBV6-6|TRBD1|TRBJ1-2|NA
CASSQQGNYGYTF
TGTGCCAGCAGCCAACAGGGGAACTATGGCTACACCTTC
>TRBV11-3|TRBD1|TRBJ2-3|NA
CASSSSDRATDTQYF
TGTGCCAGCAGCTCCTCGGACAGGGCCACAGATACGCAGTATTTT
>TRBV29-1|NA|TRBJ2-1|NA
CSVGPPRHEQFF
TGCAGCGTTGGGCCCCCGAGGCATGAGCAGTTCTTC
>TRBV18|NA|TRBJ1-4|NA
CASSPRTANEKLFF
TGTGCCAGCTCACCACGCACCGCTAATGAAAAACTGTTTTTT
>TRBV2|NA|TRBJ1-5|NA
CASSERLAHQPQHF
TGTGCCAGCAGTGAACGCCTTGCGCATCAGCCCCAGCATTTT
>TRBV5-4|NA|TRBJ2-1|NA
CASSLIYDEQFF
TGTGCCAGCAGCTTGATTTATGATGAGCAGTTCTTC
>TRBV7-9|NA|TRBJ1-2|NA
CASSSTIGAYGYTF
TGTGCCAGCAGCTCTACAATAGGGGCCTATGGCTACACCTTC
>TRBV7-2|TRBD2|TRBJ2-7|NA
CASSRLAEGYEQYF
TGTGCCAGCAGCCGACTAGCGGAAGGCTACGAGCAGTACTTC
>TRBV5-1|TRBD2|TRBJ2-1|NA
CASSSGGPLFF
TGCGCCAGCAGCTCGGGAGGGCCGCTGTTCTTC
>TRBV11-3|NA|TRBJ2-1|NA
CASSSDHSGNEQFF
TGTGCCAGCAGCTCCGACCATAGCGGCAATGAGCAGTTCTTC
>TRBV14|TRBD1|TRBJ1-5|NA
CASSQVSQMSFRDRGLAVGQPQHF
TGTGCCAGCAGCCAAGTCTCCCAGATGTCATTCCGGGACAGGGGGCTTGCGGTCGGTCAGCCCCAGCATTTT
>TRBV6-1|NA|TRBJ2-7|NA
CASSEGVLSYEQYF
TGTGCCAGCAGTGAAGGGGTCCTCTCCTACGAGCAGTACTTC
>TRBV28|NA|TRBJ2-2|once
CASSTPTVAGELFF
TGTGCCAGCAGTACCCCGACAGTAGCCGGGGAGCTGTTTTTT
>TRBV28|TRBD2|TRBJ2-3|NA
CASSPPGLAGGQTDTQYF
TGTGCCAGCAGTCCTCCGGGACTAGCGGGAGGGCAAACAGATACGCAGTATTTT